The rows below give T cell receptor beta chains drawn from one sample of a study of blood T cells in healthy people across ages. TCRdb passed the 5' RACE reads through MiXCR, listing each CDR3 protein once. The sample records about 1.1 million distinct CDR3 sequences, about two fifths being singletons. The sample comprised blood. The receptor source for this set is a man between 18 and 35 years old in good health. Both conserved end residues are part of each CDR3. D genes are given only for firm matches. Only part of the rows carry a size: once, few, many, or a class if the clone is expanded.

once	TRBV3-1	.	TRBJ2-1	TGTGCCAGCAGCCAAGTGAACCACGGCCCCTACAATGAGCAGTTCTTC	CASSQVNHGPYNEQFF
.	TRBV12-3/TRBV12-4	.	TRBJ2-7	TGTGCCAGCAGCAAGGGGAACTACGAGCAGTACTTC	CASSKGNYEQYF
.	TRBV3-1	.	TRBJ1-2	TGTGCCAGCAGCCAACAGCCTGACTATGGCTACACCTTC	CASSQQPDYGYTF
few	TRBV10-3	.	TRBJ2-1	TGTGCCATCAGGGCCAATCCGGGGCCCTACAATGAGCAGTTCTTC	CAIRANPGPYNEQFF
many	TRBV12-3/TRBV12-4	TRBD1	TRBJ1-2	TGTGCCAGCAGTCCACGACAGGGACAGCCCTATGGCTACACCTTC	CASSPRQGQPYGYTF
few	TRBV7-9	.	TRBJ2-7	TGTGCCAGCAGCTCCCGGGCCCTTTCCTACGAGCAGTACTTC	CASSSRALSYEQYF
few	TRBV29-1	.	TRBJ1-2	TGCAGCGTTGTTTTGGATGGCTATGGCTACACCTTC	CSVVLDGYGYTF
few	TRBV20-1	.	TRBJ2-2	TGCAGTGCTAGTGGGCCGATCACCGGGGAGCTGTTTTTT	CSASGPITGELFF
few	TRBV6-5	.	TRBJ1-5	TGTGCCAGCAGTCTCTCCAGTGGAGGGACACAGCCCCAGCATTTT	CASSLSSGGTQPQHF
many	TRBV25-1	.	TRBJ1-2	TGTGCCAGCAGTGAATTTCGACCGTCTGGCTACACCTTC	CASSEFRPSGYTF
.	TRBV6-1	TRBD2	TRBJ2-3	TGTGCCAGCCCGGGACTAGTGGGATACAGCGGCACAGATACGCAGTATTTT	CASPGLVGYSGTDTQYF
.	TRBV20-1	TRBD2	TRBJ2-1	TGCAGTGCTAGAGATCCTAGCGGGGGGAACAATGAGCAGTTCTTC	CSARDPSGGNNEQFF
few	TRBV5-1	TRBD1	TRBJ2-5	TGCGCCAGCAGCCACGGACAGGGTGAAGAGACCCAGTACTTC	CASSHGQGEETQYF
.	TRBV20-1	TRBD1	TRBJ2-7	TGCAGTGCTAGAGATTTGGGACAGGGCTCCTACAATGAGCAGTACTTC	CSARDLGQGSYNEQYF
.	TRBV5-1	.	TRBJ1-1	TGCGCCAGCAGCTACCAACGGGCTACTGAAGCTTTCTTT	CASSYQRATEAFF
few	TRBV6-5	.	TRBJ2-3	TGTGCCAGCAGTTACGTTTTTGAGGGGTCAGATACGCAGTATTTT	CASSYVFEGSDTQYF
.	TRBV6-2/TRBV6-3	.	TRBJ1-2	TGTGCCACCTCCGGGACCACCTATGGCTACACCTTC	CATSGTTYGYTF
few	TRBV7-8	TRBD2	TRBJ2-1	TGTGCCAGCAGCCGACTAGCGGGGGACACCAATGAGCAGTTCTTC	CASSRLAGDTNEQFF
few	TRBV9	.	TRBJ2-7	TGTGCCAGCAGCCCGGCTTCCGGCTTCTACGAGCAGTACTTC	CASSPASGFYEQYF
.	TRBV30	.	TRBJ1-2	TGTGCCTGGAGCCTGGGTTTTGGGTTCTATGGCTACACCTTC	CAWSLGFGFYGYTF
.	TRBV13	TRBD1	TRBJ2-7	TGTGCCAGCAGCTCAACCGGGACAGACTCCTACGAGCAGTACTTC	CASSSTGTDSYEQYF
.	TRBV18	TRBD1	TRBJ1-2	TGTGCCAGCTCACCAAGCGGACAGGGGGCGGAGGGCTACACCTTC	CASSPSGQGAEGYTF
few	TRBV12-3/TRBV12-4	.	TRBJ1-2	TGTGCCAGCAGTTTAATCGGAGGCTCTGGCTACACCTTC	CASSLIGGSGYTF
.	TRBV5-1	.	TRBJ1-1	TGTGCCAGCAGCTTAGTCCCGGGCGGCACTGAAGCTTTCTTT	CASSLVPGGTEAFF
.	TRBV10-3	.	TRBJ2-7	TGTGCCATCAGTCAAGGGGGGGACGAGCAGTACTTC	CAISQGGDEQYF
few	TRBV5-1	.	TRBJ2-1	TGCGCCAGCAGCTCCCCGCAGTTCTTC	CASSSPQFF
few	TRBV7-9	.	TRBJ1-1	TGTGCCAGCAGCTTAGTACGGGAGGGAGCTTTCTTT	CASSLVREGAFF
.	TRBV2	.	TRBJ2-7	TGTGCCAGTGGGGAGGTCCGTGCCTACAATGAGCAGTACTTC	CASGEVRAYNEQYF
.	TRBV7-2	TRBD1	TRBJ1-2	TGTGCCAGCAGCTCGGTCGGGACAGATAACTATGGCTACACCTTC	CASSSVGTDNYGYTF
.	TRBV6-1	.	TRBJ1-2	TGTGCCATCTTTCAGGACTGGAGCTATGGCTACACCTTC	CAIFQDWSYGYTF
.	TRBV20-1	TRBD2	TRBJ2-1	TGCAGTGCTAGAGTGGGGGGGATATACAATGAGCAGTTCTTC	CSARVGGIYNEQFF
few	TRBV20-1	.	TRBJ2-1	TGCAGTGCCTTGGACAGAGCCAATGAGCAGTTCTTC	CSALDRANEQFF
.	TRBV7-2	.	TRBJ1-1	TGTGCCAGCAGCCCCACGGGAGGGTGGAACACTGAAGCTTTCTTT	CASSPTGGWNTEAFF
.	TRBV9	TRBD2	TRBJ2-3	TGTGCCAGCAGCGTAGCGGGGGGGATCACAGATACGCAGTATTTT	CASSVAGGITDTQYF
.	TRBV4-1	.	TRBJ2-7	TGCGCCAGCAGCCAGAGATTAAACCAGGACACCTACGAGCAGTACTTC	CASSQRLNQDTYEQYF
.	TRBV4-2	.	TRBJ1-4	TGTGCCAGCAGCCCCTCGGGGGATGCAACTAATGAAAAACTGTTTTTT	CASSPSGDATNEKLFF
few	TRBV7-6	TRBD1	TRBJ2-1	TGTGCCAGCAGCACCCGGGACAGGGAAGTCAATGAGCAGTTCTTC	CASSTRDREVNEQFF
.	TRBV12-3/TRBV12-4	.	TRBJ1-4	TGTGCCAGCAGTTTCGAGGGGGGTACGGAAAAACTGTTTTTT	CASSFEGGTEKLFF
few	TRBV3-1	TRBD1	TRBJ2-3	TGTGCCAGCAGCCAAGATTGGAGGACAGGTTCAGATACGCAGTATTTT	CASSQDWRTGSDTQYF
few	TRBV28	TRBD1	TRBJ2-5	TGTGCCAGCAGAGGGACAGTCCAGACCCAGTACTTC	CASRGTVQTQYF
few	TRBV12-3/TRBV12-4	.	TRBJ1-2	TGTGCCAGCAGTTTGAGGCACAGCAACTATGGCTACACCTTC	CASSLRHSNYGYTF
few	TRBV4-1	.	TRBJ2-1	TGCGCCAGCAGCCAGCAAATGTACCAAGAGACCCAGTTCTTC	CASSQQMYQETQFF
few	TRBV12-5	.	TRBJ2-5	TGTGCTAGTGGCCAAAGTCCCCCAATCCTGAAGCAGTACTTC	CASGQSPPILKQYF
few	TRBV10-3	TRBD1	TRBJ2-7	TGTGCCATCAGTGCCCTTGGGGGACAGGAGGCCTACGAGCAGTACTTC	CAISALGGQEAYEQYF
few	TRBV4-3	.	TRBJ2-2	TGCGCCAGCAGCCAAGATTATGTGGCGGACTGGTCCGGGGAGCTGTTTTTT	CASSQDYVADWSGELFF
few	TRBV9	.	TRBJ2-3	TGTGCCAGCAGCGTAGCTAGGGGAGGACTTGCAGCTACGCAGTATTTT	CASSVARGGLAATQYF
.	TRBV29-1	.	TRBJ1-1	TGCAGCGTTACGGGACAACACACTGAAGCTTTCTTT	CSVTGQHTEAFF
.	TRBV11-2	.	TRBJ2-1	TGTGCCAGCAGCTTCCCGGGGGATATGAATGAGCAGTTCTTC	CASSFPGDMNEQFF
.	TRBV9	TRBD1	TRBJ1-1	TGTGCCAGCAGCGTAGCATCCGACAGGGAGGTCACTGAAGCTTTCTTT	CASSVASDREVTEAFF
few	TRBV25-1	.	TRBJ1-2	TGTGCCAGCAGTGAAGGTAGTAGGTCAGGGGTCGGTGGCTACACCTTC	CASSEGSRSGVGGYTF
few	TRBV9	.	TRBJ2-7	TGTGCCAGCAGCGTTAGGGGGGGCACCAACTCCTACAATGAGCAGTACTTC	CASSVRGGTNSYNEQYF
once	TRBV2	.	TRBJ2-5	TGTACCAGCAGTGTGGACACCTCCAAAGAGACCCAGTACTTC	CTSSVDTSKETQYF